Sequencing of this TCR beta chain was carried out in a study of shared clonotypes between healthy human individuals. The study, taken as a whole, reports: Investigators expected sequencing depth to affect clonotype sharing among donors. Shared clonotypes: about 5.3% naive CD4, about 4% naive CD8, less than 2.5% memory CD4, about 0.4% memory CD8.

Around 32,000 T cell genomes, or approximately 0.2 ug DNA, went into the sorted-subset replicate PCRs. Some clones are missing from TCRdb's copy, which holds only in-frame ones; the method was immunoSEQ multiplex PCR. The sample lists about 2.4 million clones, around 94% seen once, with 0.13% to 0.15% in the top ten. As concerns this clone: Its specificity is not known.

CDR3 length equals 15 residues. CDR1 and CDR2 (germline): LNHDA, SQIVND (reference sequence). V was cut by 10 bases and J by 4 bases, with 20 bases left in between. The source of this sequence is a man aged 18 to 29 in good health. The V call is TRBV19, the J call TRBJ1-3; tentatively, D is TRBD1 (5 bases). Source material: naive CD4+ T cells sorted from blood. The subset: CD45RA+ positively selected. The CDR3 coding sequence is TGTGCCACCATGAAGACAGCAACCCGAGGAAACACCATATATTTT. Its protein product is CATMKTATRGNTIYF. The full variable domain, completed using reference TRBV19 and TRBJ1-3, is DGGITQSPKYLFRKEGQNVTLSCEQNLNHDAMYWYRQDPGQGLRLIYYSQIVNDFQKGDIAEGYSVSREKKESFPLTVTSAQKNPTAFYLCATMKTATRGNTIYFGEGSWLTVV.